Below, 20 T cell receptor beta chains from the same sample are listed, as sequenced in a study of cytomegalovirus exposure and HLA in healthy donors listed by TCRdb under 2017. The receptor library was made with the immunoSEQ multiplex PCR assay. For the multiplex PCR, a mixture combining 60 forward primers for TCR Vbeta segments and 13 reverse primers for TCR Jbeta segments was used. This is the immuneACCESS table as TCRdb keeps it, with only in-frame sequences that have V and J called. A part of the clones is gone; compared with another copy, unresolved V genes explain less than half, and the rest is unexplained. This sample has about 150,000 clones in its table, and nearly 10% of those were observed once. 1.8% of the sample rests with the top ten. The sample consisted of PBMCs. These receptors all stem from a man between 45 and 60 years old in good health and CMV-seronegative.

The sample holds a few counts of this clone. The rearrangement links TRBV5-1 to TRBJ2-5; 8 bases line up with TRBD2. Germline CDR1 and CDR2: SGHRS and YFSETQ. Trimming removed 0 bases from V and 5 bases from J; junction bases left unmatched: 15. The CDR3 loop spans 18 amino acids. CDR3 in DNA: TGCGCCAGCAGCTTGGCGAGGGTAACCACGCGGGAGGTTGAGACCCAGTACTTC. As protein: CASSLARVTTREVETQYF.

The V call is TRBV10-3, the J call TRBJ1-1, with D tentatively TRBD1 (6 bases). Trimming took off 8 bases at V and 2 bases at J, with 9 bases between the two ends. CDR1 and CDR2 (germline): ENHRY, SYGVKD. This CDR3 region has 12 residues. This CDR3 is CAIGTQNTEAFF. The CDR3 DNA reads as TGTGCCATCGGGACACAAAACACTGAAGCTTTCTTT.

The V and J genes are TRBV2 and TRBJ1-5, with 8 bases fitting TRBD1. Trimming at V came to 6 bases and at J to 2 bases, leaving 6 bases not matched to a gene. The length of the CDR3 is 15 residues. Germline CDR1 is SNHLY and CDR2 is FYNNEI. The CDR3 protein is CASRSPTGGNQPQHF. In DNA, the CDR3 is TGTGCCAGCAGATCGCCGACAGGGGGCAATCAGCCCCAGCATTTT.

The J gene is TRBJ1-1, the V gene TRBV7-3; a possible D gene is TRBD1 (5 bases). CDR1 SGHTA and CDR2 FQGTGA come from the germline V gene. This CDR3 is built from 16 residues. The V end lost 0 bases, the J end lost 1 base, and 12 bases lay between the germline ends. CDR3 sequence: CASSLTAGPPNTEAFF. CDR3 nucleotide sequence: TGTGCCAGCAGCTTAACAGCAGGGCCACCGAACACTGAAGCTTTCTTT.

This chain links TRBV9 with TRBJ2-5, with D tentatively TRBD2 (6 bases). The CDR3 runs to 15 residues. The V and J ends lost 0 bases and 2 bases respectively, with 11 bases between them. The V gene's germline CDR1 is SGDLS and CDR2 YYNGEE. The CDR3 DNA reads as TGTGCCAGCAGCGTAGTTGCTAGCGAACAAGAGACCCAGTACTTC. This translates into CASSVVASEQETQYF.

This clone was detected only a few times. This rearrangement joins TRBV12-5 to TRBJ1-6; possibly TRBD1 for D (5 bases). V lost 7 bases and J 10 bases, leaving 11 bases between the germline ends. Germline-derived CDR1 and CDR2 are LGHNT and FRNRAP. The CDR3 consists of 12 residues. The CDR3 protein is CASARSGSPLHF. DNA of the CDR3: TGTGCTAGTGCTCGGTCAGGGTCACCCCTCCACTTT.

This chain uses TRBV5-8 with TRBJ1-5, with 8 bases aligning to TRBD1. There are 15 residues in the CDR3. CDR1 and CDR2 from the germline V gene are SGHTS and YDEGEE. V was pared by 4 bases and J by 6 bases, with 9 bases of the junction left unmatched. The CDR3 DNA sequence: TGTGCCAGCAGCCCTAAAGACAGGGGAGGTCAGCCCCAGCATTTT. Translation gives CASSPKDRGGQPQHF.

The V gene is TRBV7-3, the J gene TRBJ2-3; 8 bases agree with TRBD1. V trimming: 5 bases; J trimming: 3 bases; junction bases outside the gene matches: 1. From germline, CDR1 is SGHTA and CDR2 FQGTGA. This CDR3 has 13 amino acids. The CDR3 loop is CASSTGGTDTQYF. The DNA of the CDR3 is TGTGCCAGCAGCACAGGGGGGACAGATACGCAGTATTTT.

The V call is TRBV5-1, the J call TRBJ2-7; 12 bases match TRBD2. The CDR3 consists of 14 residues. J was trimmed by 7 bases and V by 5 bases; bases with no gene match: 7. CDR1 and CDR2 from the germline V gene are SGHRS and YFSETQ. The CDR3 bases are TGCGCCAGCAGACCCGGGACTAGCGGGCTTGAGCAGTACTTC. This sequence encodes CASRPGTSGLEQYF.

The sample holds a few counts of this clone. The chain uses TRBV5-1 and TRBJ2-1, with 11 nucleotides matching TRBD2. Trimming removed 1 base from V and 10 bases from J; junction bases left unmatched: 10. The CDR3 is 16 amino acids. The germline V gene has CDR1 SGHRS and CDR2 YFSETQ. The CDR3 nucleotides are TGCGCCAGCAGCTTGTCCGGGACTAGCGGCATCTTAGAGCAGTTCTTC. It codes for CASSLSGTSGILEQFF.

The chain couples TRBV2 to TRBJ2-6; D ambiguous. The CDR3 is made up of 15 amino acids. The germline V gene encodes CDR1 SNHLY and CDR2 FYNNEI. The V gene lost 5 bases and the J gene lost 1 base, with 9 bases spanning the gap. The CDR3 reads CASSRVLSGANVLTF. For the CDR3, the DNA is TGTGCCAGCAGTAGAGTGCTATCTGGGGCCAACGTCCTGACTTTC.

The chain recombines TRBV10-3 with TRBJ2-7; 10 positions match TRBD1. Germline lookup yields CDR1 ENHRY and CDR2 SYGVKD. This CDR3 is 16 amino acids long. The trim removed 2 bases at V and 5 bases at J, leaving 9 bases unmatched. DNA for the CDR3: TGTGCCATCAGTGAGAAGGACAGGGGGGGTTTGGACGAGCAGTACTTC. Its protein product is CAISEKDRGGLDEQYF.

J is TRBJ2-5 and V is TRBV5-4; possible D gene TRBD2, 6 bases. The CDR3 has 13 residues. Trimming took 3 bases from V and 3 from J, leaving 9 bases between them. Germline CDR1 reads SGHNT; CDR2 reads YYREEE (reference sequence). As DNA, the CDR3 is TGTGCCAGCAGCTATAGGACTAAAGAGACCCAGTACTTC. Protein product: CASSYRTKETQYF. Variable domain in full (rest from reference TRBV5-4 and TRBJ2-5): ETGVTQSPTHLIKTRGQQVTLRCSSQSGHNTVSWYQQALGQGPQFIFQYYREEENGRGNFPPRFSGLQFPNYSSELNVNALELDDSALYLCASSYRTKETQYFGPGTRLLVL.

The V and J genes are TRBV6-1 and TRBJ1-1, with TRBD1 as a possible D gene (5 bases). CDR3 size: 14 residues. The V and J ends lost 5 bases and 1 base respectively, with 11 bases between them. The V gene's germline CDR1 is MNHNS and CDR2 SASEGT. CDR3 nucleotides: TGTGCCAGCAGTAGCACACAGGAGAACACTGAAGCTTTCTTT. It translates to CASSSTQENTEAFF.

This clone appeared a few times. The chain has TRBV28 and TRBJ1-5; no clear D gene. Deletions cut 8 bases from V and 0 bases from J, with 11 bases between. The germline V gene encodes CDR1 MDHEN and CDR2 SYDVKM. The CDR3 is 14 amino acids. CDR3 sequence: CASGEENSNQPQHF. In DNA, the CDR3 is TGTGCCAGCGGCGAGGAAAATAGCAATCAGCCCCAGCATTTT. The full variable domain, its missing parts supplied by reference TRBV28 and TRBJ1-5, is DVKVTQSSRYLVKRTGEKVFLECVQDMDHENMFWYRQDPGLGLRLIYFSYDVKMKEKGDIPEGYSVSREKKERFSLILESASTNQTSMYLCASGEENSNQPQHFGDGTRLSIL.

This clone has just a few counts. The rearrangement uses TRBV6-6 and TRBJ1-4; maybe TRBD1 (5 bases). V dropped 0 bases and J dropped 8 bases, with 10 bases sitting between them. The CDR3 contains 14 residues. Germline V gene data show CDR1 as MNHNY and CDR2 as SVGAGI (reference sequence). The CDR3 region has the DNA TGTGCCAGCAGTTACTCGGGGGGTGGGGAAAAACTGTTTTTT. This codes for CASSYSGGGEKLFF.

This clone was counted between two and nine times. The chain carries TRBV30 and TRBJ1-6; 9 nucleotides line up with TRBD1. The V gene's germline CDR1 is GTSNPN and CDR2 SVGIG (reference sequence). This CDR3 is built from 15 residues. Trimming at V came to 2 bases and at J to 7 bases, leaving 6 bases not matched to a gene. CDR3 DNA sequence: TGTGCCTGGAGTTACCGGGACAGGGTGAATTCACCCCTCCACTTT. Its protein product is CAWSYRDRVNSPLHF.

The V call is TRBV20-1, the J call TRBJ1-1; D is uncertain. Germline loops: CDR1 DFQATT, CDR2 SNEGSKA (reference sequence). The CDR3 runs 10 residues. Trimming pared 1 base from V and 10 bases from J, leaving 7 bases between. The CDR3 nucleotides are TGCAGTGCTAGAGCTTCGGTAGCTTTCTTT. Residues: CSARASVAFF.

This clone came up a few times. Other DNA sequences in this sample translate to the same CDR3. The chain couples TRBV28 to TRBJ2-3; TRBD2 aligns across 13 bases. This CDR3 has 18 amino acids. V lost 3 bases, J lost 2 bases, and 8 bases stayed unmatched. CDR1 and CDR2 from the germline V gene are MDHEN and SYDVKM. Here the CDR3 DNA reads TGTGCCAGCAGTTTGACCGGGACTAGCGGGACATACACAGATACGCAGTATTTT. This translates into CASSLTGTSGTYTDTQYF. Full variable domain (rest looked up from reference TRBV28 and TRBJ2-3): DVKVTQSSRYLVKRTGEKVFLECVQDMDHENMFWYRQDPGLGLRLIYFSYDVKMKEKGDIPEGYSVSREKKERFSLILESASTNQTSMYLCASSLTGTSGTYTDTQYFGPGTRLTVL.

The chain is built from TRBV29-1 and TRBJ2-3, with D hard to call. The CDR3 has 11 residues. V was trimmed by 4 bases and J by 6 bases, leaving 8 bases between them. CDR1 is SQVTM, CDR2 ANQGSEA, per germline. CDR3 residues: CSVGYEDTQYF. The DNA for the CDR3 is TGCAGCGTTGGATATGAGGATACGCAGTATTTT.